These T cell receptor beta chains were read from a single sample in a study of blood T cell repertoires in COVID-19. Assay: immunoSEQ multiplex PCR; the TCRdb copy retains only in-frame clones and omits some. In the table there are about 86,000 clones, 85% of which are singletons. Material: peripheral blood. The receptors originated from a man in his forties or fifties with acute or convalescent COVID-19. The CDR3 runs from the conserved cysteine through the conserved F or W. The D gene is left open where the match is weak. Clone sizes are given selectively: once, few, many, or a class where the clone is expanded.

>TRBJ1-1|16|-|TRBV10-3|TRBD1
CAISRRGQGAGTEAFF
TGTGCCATCAGCCGGAGAGGACAGGGGGCGGGCACTGAAGCTTTCTTT
>TRBJ2-2|13|-|TRBV11-2|-
CASSRTPTGELFF
TGTGCCAGCAGTCGTACACCCACCGGGGAGCTGTTTTTT
>TRBJ2-7|14|-|TRBV30|-
CAWSRGQVVHEQYF
TGTGCCTGGAGTCGGGGTCAGGTCGTCCACGAGCAGTACTTC
>TRBJ2-5|14|-|TRBV28|-
CASRGKGQGETQYF
TGTGCCAGCAGGGGAAAGGGTCAGGGGGAGACCCAGTACTTC
>TRBJ2-5|16|-|TRBV5-1|TRBD1
CASSLATGTGEETQYF
TGCGCCAGCAGCTTGGCTACCGGGACAGGAGAGGAGACCCAGTACTTC
>TRBJ1-1|13|-|TRBV6-5|-
CASTGTQYTEAFF
TGTGCCAGCACGGGGACACAATACACTGAAGCTTTCTTT
>TRBJ1-2|14|-|TRBV11-2|-
CASSLGPSNYGYTF
TGTGCCAGCAGCTTAGGGCCGTCAAACTATGGCTACACCTTC
>TRBJ1-1|13|-|TRBV29-1|-
CSVEVGTDTEAFF
TGCAGCGTTGAAGTAGGGACTGACACTGAAGCTTTCTTT
>TRBJ1-1|11|-|TRBV7-9|-
CASSFGREAFF
TGTGCCAGCAGCTTCGGCAGGGAAGCTTTCTTT
>TRBJ2-7|12|-|TRBV3-1/TRBV3-2|-
CASSQTRGEQYF
TGTGCCAGCAGCCAAACCCGGGGGGAGCAGTACTTC
>TRBJ2-1|13|-|TRBV2|TRBD2
CASSPGGANEQFF
TGTGCCAGCAGTCCGGGGGGGGCCAATGAGCAGTTCTTC
>TRBJ2-3|14|-|TRBV30|TRBD2
CAWSASGGTDTQYF
TGTGCCTGGAGTGCTAGCGGGGGCACAGATACGCAGTATTTT
>TRBJ2-3|15|-|TRBV19|-
CASSISLTTTDTQYF
TGTGCCAGTAGTATCTCGCTCACAACAACAGATACGCAGTATTTT
>TRBJ2-1|15|-|TRBV11-2|TRBD2
CASSNSGGIYNEQFF
TGTGCCAGCAGCAACAGCGGGGGGATCTACAATGAGCAGTTCTTC
>TRBJ2-1|15|-|TRBV7-6|TRBD1
CASSLEGTGEGEQFF
TGTGCCAGCAGCTTAGAAGGGACAGGGGAGGGGGAGCAGTTCTTC
>TRBJ2-3|11|-|TRBV20-1|-
CSAPSGDTQYF
TGCAGTGCCCCATCAGGGGATACGCAGTATTTT
>TRBJ1-2|14|-|TRBV12-5|-
CASGLGSWQGDYTF
TGTGCTAGTGGTTTGGGTTCCTGGCAGGGTGACTACACCTTC
>TRBJ1-4|16|once|TRBV25-1|-
CASSEGIGRGNEKLFF
TGTGCCAGCAGTGAAGGGATCGGGAGGGGAAATGAAAAACTGTTTTTT
>TRBJ2-5|15|once|TRBV6-5|-
CASSYGVGGLETQYF
TGTGCCAGCAGTTACGGAGTTGGGGGGTTAGAGACCCAGTACTTC
>TRBJ2-1|17|-|TRBV7-2|TRBD2
CASSLAGIAGGSNEQFF
TGTGCCAGCAGCTTAGCGGGGATAGCGGGGGGTAGCAATGAGCAGTTCTTC
>TRBJ2-3|16|-|TRBV19|TRBD2
CASSSPGLGPEDTQYF
TGTGCCAGTAGTTCCCCGGGACTAGGACCGGAAGATACGCAGTATTTT
>TRBJ1-6|14|-|TRBV14|-
CASSLAGGWSPLHF
TGTGCCAGCAGCCTTGCGGGGGGTTGGTCACCCCTCCACTTT
>TRBJ1-5|13|-|TRBV6-2/TRBV6-3|-
CASSYDTNQPQHF
TGTGCCAGCAGTTATGACACCAATCAGCCCCAGCATTTT
>TRBJ1-2|15|-|TRBV5-1|TRBD1
CASSLESGGYSGYTF
TGCGCCAGCAGCTTGGAGTCAGGGGGCTATTCTGGCTACACCTTC
>TRBJ2-3|15|-|TRBV5-6|TRBD2
CASSSKRGSTDTQYF
TGTGCCAGCAGCTCAAAGCGGGGTAGCACAGATACGCAGTATTTT
>TRBJ1-1|14|-|TRBV6-6|-
CASSSPPTVSQAFF
TGTGCCAGCAGTTCACCCCCCACAGTTTCCCAGGCTTTCTTT
>TRBJ2-3|17|-|TRBV9|-
CASSVAAGLGGTDTQYF
TGTGCCAGCAGCGTAGCGGCAGGACTGGGAGGCACAGATACGCAGTATTTT
>TRBJ2-2|17|-|TRBV4-1|-
CASRRIVAGIDTGELFF
TGCGCCAGCAGACGCATAGTGGCAGGGATCGACACCGGGGAGCTGTTTTTT
>TRBJ1-1|15|-|TRBV2|TRBD1
CASAAQGGSNTEAFF
TGTGCCAGCGCAGCCCAGGGGGGCTCGAACACTGAAGCTTTCTTT
>TRBJ2-5|13|-|TRBV12-3/TRBV12-4|-
CASSNRGQETQYF
TGTGCCAGCAGTAACCGGGGCCAAGAGACCCAGTACTTC
>TRBJ1-2|15|once|TRBV6-6|TRBD1
CASTNPIQGNYGYTF
TGTGCCAGCACCAACCCGATACAGGGGAACTATGGCTACACCTTC
>TRBJ2-7|11|-|TRBV6-5|-
CASNQAYEQYF
TGTGCCAGCAATCAGGCCTACGAGCAGTACTTC
>TRBJ1-1|16|-|TRBV18|-
CASSPTYGGMNTEAFF
TGTGCCAGCTCACCGACGTACGGGGGGATGAACACTGAAGCTTTCTTT